These T cell receptor beta chains were read from a single sample in a study of CD8 T cells in ankylosing spondylitis. TCRdb itself ran the 5' RACE reads through MiXCR, one entry per CDR3 protein. The table has roughly 230,000 distinct CDR3 sequences, about 20% seen once. Material for sequencing was blood, either unsorted or a sorted T cell fraction (not recorded which). The source is a male donor with ankylosing spondylitis or in good health (not recorded which). Each CDR3 is given with its conserved first and last residue. Each record gives: CDR3 protein, CDR3 DNA, V gene, D gene, clone size, J gene. A D gene is named only where the DNA matches it firmly. Some rows mark clone size as missing; the rest say once, few, many or name a class of expanded clone.

cdr3_aa: CASRFSGISSYEQYF; cdr3_nt: TGTGCCAGCAGATTCAGCGGGATAAGTTCCTACGAGCAGTACTTC; v_call: TRBV7-9; d_call: TRBD2; clone_size: NA; j_call: TRBJ2-7
cdr3_aa: CASSFKTGNTGELFF; cdr3_nt: TGTGCCAGCAGTTTCAAGACAGGGAACACCGGGGAGCTGTTTTTT; v_call: TRBV6-5; d_call: NA; clone_size: few; j_call: TRBJ2-2
cdr3_aa: CSVEGAAAGGYEQYF; cdr3_nt: TGCAGCGTTGAAGGGGCGGCAGCCGGCGGGTACGAGCAGTACTTC; v_call: TRBV29-1; d_call: NA; clone_size: many; j_call: TRBJ2-7
cdr3_aa: CASSLTPRDTGELFF; cdr3_nt: TGTGCCAGCAGTTTAACGCCCCGGGACACCGGGGAGCTGTTTTTT; v_call: TRBV27; d_call: NA; clone_size: NA; j_call: TRBJ2-2
cdr3_aa: CASSEKREPDTQYF; cdr3_nt: TGTGCCAGCAGTGAAAAGCGGGAGCCAGATACGCAGTATTTT; v_call: TRBV6-4; d_call: TRBD2; clone_size: NA; j_call: TRBJ2-3
cdr3_aa: CASSREGLAGLTGELFF; cdr3_nt: TGCGCCAGCAGCCGGGAAGGACTAGCGGGATTGACCGGGGAGCTGTTTTTT; v_call: TRBV4-1; d_call: TRBD2; clone_size: NA; j_call: TRBJ2-2
cdr3_aa: CASSLRTLGAEAFF; cdr3_nt: TGTGCCAGCAGCCTCCGGACTTTAGGCGCTGAAGCTTTCTTT; v_call: TRBV13; d_call: NA; clone_size: few; j_call: TRBJ1-1
cdr3_aa: CASSPLAGDTYYEQYF; cdr3_nt: TGCGCCAGCAGCCCATTAGCGGGGGACACATACTACGAGCAGTACTTC; v_call: TRBV4-1; d_call: TRBD2; clone_size: NA; j_call: TRBJ2-7
cdr3_aa: CASSQEVLEPLNEQFF; cdr3_nt: TGCGCCAGCAGCCAAGAAGTACTAGAACCCCTCAATGAGCAGTTCTTC; v_call: TRBV4-1; d_call: NA; clone_size: many; j_call: TRBJ2-1
cdr3_aa: CASSLTLPSQPYEQYF; cdr3_nt: TGTGCCAGCAGTTTGACTCTCCCCTCTCAGCCCTACGAGCAGTACTTC; v_call: TRBV12-3/TRBV12-4; d_call: NA; clone_size: few; j_call: TRBJ2-7
cdr3_aa: CASSQDRTGQLNTEAFF; cdr3_nt: TGCGCCAGCAGCCAAGATCGTACGGGGCAGTTGAACACTGAAGCTTTCTTT; v_call: TRBV4-3; d_call: NA; clone_size: few; j_call: TRBJ1-1
cdr3_aa: CASSIIGIQPQHF; cdr3_nt: TGTGCCAGTAGTATAATAGGGATCCAGCCCCAGCATTTT; v_call: TRBV19; d_call: NA; clone_size: once; j_call: TRBJ1-5
cdr3_aa: CSVDPVVGEAFF; cdr3_nt: TGCAGCGTTGACCCTGTGGTTGGGGAAGCTTTCTTT; v_call: TRBV29-1; d_call: NA; clone_size: NA; j_call: TRBJ1-1
cdr3_aa: CASSPGPRETQYF; cdr3_nt: TGTGCCAGCAGCCCCGGCCCTCGAGAGACCCAGTACTTC; v_call: TRBV7-2; d_call: NA; clone_size: few; j_call: TRBJ2-5
cdr3_aa: CASSRDRGDQETQYF; cdr3_nt: TGCGCCAGCAGCCGGGACAGGGGAGATCAAGAGACCCAGTACTTC; v_call: TRBV4-1; d_call: TRBD1; clone_size: few; j_call: TRBJ2-5
cdr3_aa: CASRPDGYNEQFF; cdr3_nt: TGTGCCAGCAGACCCGACGGGTACAATGAGCAGTTCTTC; v_call: TRBV12-3/TRBV12-4; d_call: NA; clone_size: few; j_call: TRBJ2-1
cdr3_aa: CASGQVGLAKNIQYF; cdr3_nt: TGTGCCAGCGGGCAAGTGGGTCTAGCCAAAAACATTCAGTACTTC; v_call: TRBV12-3/TRBV12-4; d_call: NA; clone_size: many; j_call: TRBJ2-4
cdr3_aa: CASSQHLSGRDTYNEQFF; cdr3_nt: TGCGCCAGCAGCCAACACCTTAGCGGGAGAGACACCTACAATGAGCAGTTCTTC; v_call: TRBV4-3; d_call: TRBD2; clone_size: few; j_call: TRBJ2-1
cdr3_aa: CASSRTGTLGETQYF; cdr3_nt: TGTGCCAGCAGCCGAACCGGGACCCTTGGCGAGACCCAGTACTTC; v_call: TRBV7-2; d_call: NA; clone_size: NA; j_call: TRBJ2-5
cdr3_aa: CASSLGDSVYGYTF; cdr3_nt: TGCGCCAGCAGCTTGGGTGACAGCGTCTATGGCTACACCTTC; v_call: TRBV5-1; d_call: NA; clone_size: few; j_call: TRBJ1-2
cdr3_aa: CASSSGTSGGRKGISYEQYF; cdr3_nt: TGTGCCAGCAGTTCCGGGACTAGCGGGGGCCGGAAAGGAATATCCTACGAGCAGTACTTC; v_call: TRBV12-3/TRBV12-4; d_call: TRBD2; clone_size: many; j_call: TRBJ2-7
cdr3_aa: CASSLVRASGELFF; cdr3_nt: TGTGCCAGCAGCTTAGTCCGGGCTAGCGGGGAGCTGTTTTTT; v_call: TRBV7-2; d_call: NA; clone_size: NA; j_call: TRBJ2-2
cdr3_aa: CASGPPLSESEQYF; cdr3_nt: TGTGCCAGCGGCCCCCCGCTCTCGGAGAGTGAGCAGTACTTC; v_call: TRBV5-6; d_call: NA; clone_size: few; j_call: TRBJ2-7
cdr3_aa: CASSASTQTRYNEQFF; cdr3_nt: TGTGCCAGCAGTGCCTCTACCCAGACTAGATACAATGAGCAGTTCTTC; v_call: TRBV12-3/TRBV12-4; d_call: NA; clone_size: NA; j_call: TRBJ2-1
cdr3_aa: CASSPKNNEQFF; cdr3_nt: TGTGCCAGCAGTCCGAAAAACAATGAGCAGTTCTTC; v_call: TRBV12-3/TRBV12-4; d_call: NA; clone_size: few; j_call: TRBJ2-1
cdr3_aa: CASSEVAWGGGEQFF; cdr3_nt: TGTGCCAGCAGCGAGGTGGCGTGGGGGGGAGGGGAGCAGTTCTTC; v_call: TRBV11-2; d_call: TRBD2; clone_size: few; j_call: TRBJ2-1
cdr3_aa: CASSSIPSTALEAFF; cdr3_nt: TGTGCCAGCAGCTCGATCCCCTCGACAGCGTTGGAAGCTTTCTTT; v_call: TRBV7-9; d_call: NA; clone_size: once; j_call: TRBJ1-1
cdr3_aa: CASSTPFGSNTGELFF; cdr3_nt: TGTGCCAGTAGTACGCCGTTCGGGAGCAACACCGGGGAGCTGTTTTTT; v_call: TRBV19; d_call: NA; clone_size: NA; j_call: TRBJ2-2
cdr3_aa: CATSSSYEQYF; cdr3_nt: TGTGCCACCAGCAGTTCCTACGAGCAGTACTTC; v_call: TRBV15; d_call: NA; clone_size: NA; j_call: TRBJ2-7
cdr3_aa: CASSKAPDSGANVLTF; cdr3_nt: TGTGCCAGCAGCAAAGCTCCGGACTCTGGGGCCAACGTCCTGACTTTC; v_call: TRBV21-1; d_call: NA; clone_size: many; j_call: TRBJ2-6
cdr3_aa: CASSLATGTASSYEQYF; cdr3_nt: TGTGCCAGCAGCTTAGCAACCGGGACCGCGAGCTCCTACGAGCAGTACTTC; v_call: TRBV7-6; d_call: NA; clone_size: once; j_call: TRBJ2-7
cdr3_aa: CASSFGDWQETQYF; cdr3_nt: TGTGCCAGCAGCTTTGGCGACTGGCAGGAGACCCAGTACTTC; v_call: TRBV5-6; d_call: NA; clone_size: few; j_call: TRBJ2-5
cdr3_aa: CASSGGQPYEQYF; cdr3_nt: TGTGCCAGCAGTGGGGGACAGCCCTACGAGCAGTACTTC; v_call: TRBV27; d_call: TRBD1; clone_size: NA; j_call: TRBJ2-7
cdr3_aa: CASSHPDLVGNIQYF; cdr3_nt: TGTGCCAGCAGCCACCCGGATCTCGTCGGAAACATTCAGTACTTC; v_call: TRBV6-1; d_call: NA; clone_size: NA; j_call: TRBJ2-4
cdr3_aa: CASSFNEKLFF; cdr3_nt: TGTGCCAGCAGCTTTAATGAAAAACTGTTTTTT; v_call: TRBV7-8; d_call: NA; clone_size: many; j_call: TRBJ1-4
cdr3_aa: CASSATGQGYEQFF; cdr3_nt: TGTGCCAGCAGCGCCACGGGACAGGGCTATGAGCAGTTCTTC; v_call: TRBV9; d_call: TRBD1; clone_size: NA; j_call: TRBJ2-1
cdr3_aa: CASSSSGEETQYF; cdr3_nt: TGCGCCAGCAGCTCGTCAGGGGAAGAGACCCAGTACTTC; v_call: TRBV5-1; d_call: NA; clone_size: few; j_call: TRBJ2-5